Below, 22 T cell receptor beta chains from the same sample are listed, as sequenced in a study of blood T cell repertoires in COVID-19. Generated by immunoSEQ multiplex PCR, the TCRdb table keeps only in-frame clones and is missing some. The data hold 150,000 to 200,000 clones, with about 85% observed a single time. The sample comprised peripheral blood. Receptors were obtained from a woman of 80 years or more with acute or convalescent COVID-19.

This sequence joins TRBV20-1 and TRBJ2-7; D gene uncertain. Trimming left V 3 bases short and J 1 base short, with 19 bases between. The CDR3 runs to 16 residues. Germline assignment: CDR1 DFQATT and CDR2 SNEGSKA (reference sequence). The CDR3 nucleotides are TGCAGTGCTAGTCCCCCTCCCCCCAGCGCTTCCTACGAGCAGTACTTC. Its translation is CSASPPPPSASYEQYF.

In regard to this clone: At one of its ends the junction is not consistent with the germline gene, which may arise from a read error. CDR3 coding DNA: TGCAGCGTCGAAGGCGGAACTTACGAGCAGTACTTC. The encoded protein is CSVEGGTYEQYF. The rearrangement uses TRBV29-1 and TRBJ2-7, with D unresolved. CDR3 size: 12 residues. Germline V gives CDR1 SQVTM, CDR2 ANQGSEA.

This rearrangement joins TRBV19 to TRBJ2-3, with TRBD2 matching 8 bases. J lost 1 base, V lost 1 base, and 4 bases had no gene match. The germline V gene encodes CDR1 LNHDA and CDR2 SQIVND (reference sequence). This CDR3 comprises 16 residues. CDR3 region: CASSIGPLAGTDTQYF. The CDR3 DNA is TGTGCCAGTAGTATAGGTCCACTAGCGGGCACAGATACGCAGTATTTT.

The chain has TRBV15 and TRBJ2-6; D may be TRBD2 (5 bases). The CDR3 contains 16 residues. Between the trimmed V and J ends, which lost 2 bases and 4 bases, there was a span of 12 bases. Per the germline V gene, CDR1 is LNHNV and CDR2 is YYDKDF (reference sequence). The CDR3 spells CATSRFRGNGANVLTF. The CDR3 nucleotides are TGTGCCACCAGCAGATTTAGAGGGAACGGGGCCAACGTCCTGACTTTC. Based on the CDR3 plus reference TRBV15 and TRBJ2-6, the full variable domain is DAMVIQNPRYQVTQFGKPVTLSCSQTLNHNVMYWYQQKSSQAPKLLFHYYDKDFNNEADTPDNFQSRRPNTSFCFLDIRSPGLGDTAMYLCATSRFRGNGANVLTFGAGSRLTVL.

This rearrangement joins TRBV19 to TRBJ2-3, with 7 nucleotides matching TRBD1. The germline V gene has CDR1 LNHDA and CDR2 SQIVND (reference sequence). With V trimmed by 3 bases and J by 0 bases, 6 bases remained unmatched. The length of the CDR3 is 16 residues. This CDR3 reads CASSMDRSTSTDTQYF. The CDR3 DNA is TGTGCCAGTAGTATGGACAGGTCCACTAGCACAGATACGCAGTATTTT.

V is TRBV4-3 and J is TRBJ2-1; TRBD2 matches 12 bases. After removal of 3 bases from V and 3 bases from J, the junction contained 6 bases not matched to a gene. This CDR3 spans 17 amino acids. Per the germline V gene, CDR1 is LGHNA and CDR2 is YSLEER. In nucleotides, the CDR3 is TGCGCCAGCAGCCAGCCTCTAGCGGGGGGGCTCTACAATGAGCAGTTCTTC. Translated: CASSQPLAGGLYNEQFF.

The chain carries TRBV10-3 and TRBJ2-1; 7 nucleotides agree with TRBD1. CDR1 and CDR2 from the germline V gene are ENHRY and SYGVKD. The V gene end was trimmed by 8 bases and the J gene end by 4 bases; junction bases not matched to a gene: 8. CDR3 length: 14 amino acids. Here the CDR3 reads CAIGRQGDYNEQFF. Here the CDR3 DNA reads TGTGCCATCGGGCGGCAGGGGGATTACAATGAGCAGTTCTTC.

The CDR3 spells CASSGLQGRGDTQYF. The CDR3 bases are TGTGCCAGCAGCGGCCTGCAGGGAAGGGGAGATACGCAGTATTTT. The rearrangement links TRBV6-5 to TRBJ2-3, with D perhaps matching TRBD1 (5 bases). Germline V gives CDR1 MNHEY, CDR2 SVGAGI. The CDR3 loop spans 15 amino acids. Trimming left V 6 bases short and J 5 bases short, with 18 bases between.

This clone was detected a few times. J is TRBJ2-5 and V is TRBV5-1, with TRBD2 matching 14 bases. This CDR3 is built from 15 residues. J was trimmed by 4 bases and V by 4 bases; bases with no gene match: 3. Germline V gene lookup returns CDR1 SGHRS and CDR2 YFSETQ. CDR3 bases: TGCGCCAGCAGCCCCGGACTAGCGGGGGGAGAGACCCAGTACTTC. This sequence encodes CASSPGLAGGETQYF.

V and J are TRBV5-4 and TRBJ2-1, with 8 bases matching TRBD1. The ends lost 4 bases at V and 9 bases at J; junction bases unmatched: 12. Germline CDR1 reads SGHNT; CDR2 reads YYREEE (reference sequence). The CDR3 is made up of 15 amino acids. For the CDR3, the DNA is TGTGCCAGCAGCCCAGGGGGCGAAGTTCGAACTGAGCAGTTCTTC. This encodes CASSPGGEVRTEQFF.

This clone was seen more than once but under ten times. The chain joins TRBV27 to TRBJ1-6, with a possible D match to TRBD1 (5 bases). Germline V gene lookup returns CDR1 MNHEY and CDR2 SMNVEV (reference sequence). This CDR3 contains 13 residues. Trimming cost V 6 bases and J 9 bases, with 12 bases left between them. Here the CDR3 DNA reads TGTGCCAGCAGCTCAACGGGGGTTTCACCCCTCCACTTT. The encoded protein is CASSSTGVSPLHF.

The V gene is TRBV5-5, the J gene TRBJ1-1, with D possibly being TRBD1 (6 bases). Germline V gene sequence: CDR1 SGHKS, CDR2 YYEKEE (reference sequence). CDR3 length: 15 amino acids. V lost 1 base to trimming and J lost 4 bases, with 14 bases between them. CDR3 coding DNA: TGTGCCAGCAGCTTGCGAGGGGGTTCGAGCACTGAAGCTTTCTTT. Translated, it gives CASSLRGGSSTEAFF. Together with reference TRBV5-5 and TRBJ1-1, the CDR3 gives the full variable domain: DAGVTQSPTHLIKTRGQQVTLRCSPISGHKSVSWYQQVLGQGPQFIFQYYEKEERGRGNFPDRFSARQFPNYSSELNVNALLLGDSALYLCASSLRGGSSTEAFFGQGTRLTVV.

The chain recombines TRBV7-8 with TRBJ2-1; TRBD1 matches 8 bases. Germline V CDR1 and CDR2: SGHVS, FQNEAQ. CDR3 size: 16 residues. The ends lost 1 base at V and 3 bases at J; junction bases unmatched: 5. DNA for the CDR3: TGTGCCAGCAGCTTAGGCTCAACAGGGGGCTACAATGAGCAGTTCTTC. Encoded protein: CASSLGSTGGYNEQFF.

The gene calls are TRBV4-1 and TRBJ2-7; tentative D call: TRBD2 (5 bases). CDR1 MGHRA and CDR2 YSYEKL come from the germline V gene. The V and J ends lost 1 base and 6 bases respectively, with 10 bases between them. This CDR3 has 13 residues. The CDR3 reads CASSQVLASEQYF. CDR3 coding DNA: TGCGCCAGCAGCCAAGTCCTAGCTTCCGAGCAGTACTTC.

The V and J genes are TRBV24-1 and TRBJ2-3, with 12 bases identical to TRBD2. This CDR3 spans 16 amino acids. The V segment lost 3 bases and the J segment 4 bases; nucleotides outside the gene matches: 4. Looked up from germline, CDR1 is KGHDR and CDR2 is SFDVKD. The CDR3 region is CATSDPSSGGADTQYF. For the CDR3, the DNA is TGTGCCACCAGTGATCCCTCTAGCGGGGGGGCAGATACGCAGTATTTT.

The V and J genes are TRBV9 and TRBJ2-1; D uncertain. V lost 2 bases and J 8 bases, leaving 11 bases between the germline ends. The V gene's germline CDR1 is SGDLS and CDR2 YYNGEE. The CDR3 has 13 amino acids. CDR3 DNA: TGTGCCAGCAGCGTCCCCGCGTCGGATGAGCAGTTCTTC. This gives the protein CASSVPASDEQFF.

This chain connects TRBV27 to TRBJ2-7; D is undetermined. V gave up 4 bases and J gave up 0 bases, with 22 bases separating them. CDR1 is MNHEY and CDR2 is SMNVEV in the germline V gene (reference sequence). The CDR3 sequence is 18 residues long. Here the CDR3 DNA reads TGTGCCAGCAGTTCCAGCTCCTTCCTCGAGGCCAGCTCCTACGAGCAGTACTTC. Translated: CASSSSSFLEASSYEQYF.

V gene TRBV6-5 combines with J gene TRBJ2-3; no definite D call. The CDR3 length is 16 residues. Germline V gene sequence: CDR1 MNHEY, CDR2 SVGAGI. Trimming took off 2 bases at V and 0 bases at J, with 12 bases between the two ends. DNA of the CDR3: TGTGCCAGCAGTTACCGACTCTCTCGAAGCACAGATACGCAGTATTTT. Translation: CASSYRLSRSTDTQYF.

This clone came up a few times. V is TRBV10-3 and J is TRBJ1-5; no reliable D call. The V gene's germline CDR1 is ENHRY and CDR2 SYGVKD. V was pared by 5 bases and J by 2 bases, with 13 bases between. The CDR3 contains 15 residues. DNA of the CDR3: TGTGCCATCAGTAAGGGAGGTAGTGGCAATCAGCCCCAGCATTTT. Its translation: CAISKGGSGNQPQHF.

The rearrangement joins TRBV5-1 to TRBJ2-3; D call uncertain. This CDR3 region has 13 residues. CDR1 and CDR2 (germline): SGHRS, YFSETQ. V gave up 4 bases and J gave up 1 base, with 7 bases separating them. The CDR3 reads CASSLAGTDTQYF. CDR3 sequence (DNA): TGCGCCAGCAGCCTGGCTGGCACAGATACGCAGTATTTT. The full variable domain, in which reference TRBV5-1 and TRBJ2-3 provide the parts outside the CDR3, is KAGVTQTPRYLIKTRGQQVTLSCSPISGHRSVSWYQQTPGQGLQFLFEYFSETQRNKGNFPGRFSGRQFSNSRSEMNVSTLELGDSALYLCASSLAGTDTQYFGPGTRLTVL.

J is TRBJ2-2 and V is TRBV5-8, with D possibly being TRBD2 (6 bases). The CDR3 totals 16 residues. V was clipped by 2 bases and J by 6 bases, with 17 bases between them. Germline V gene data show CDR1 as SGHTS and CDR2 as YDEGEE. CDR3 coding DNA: TGTGCCAGCAGCTTTCGGACTACCGGGAGATCCGGGGAGCTGTTTTTT. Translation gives CASSFRTTGRSGELFF. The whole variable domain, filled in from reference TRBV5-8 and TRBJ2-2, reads EAGVTQSPTHLIKTRGQQATLRCSPISGHTSVYWYQQALGLGLQFLLWYDEGEERNRGNFPPRFSGRQFPNYSSELNVNALELEDSALYLCASSFRTTGRSGELFFGEGSRLTVL.

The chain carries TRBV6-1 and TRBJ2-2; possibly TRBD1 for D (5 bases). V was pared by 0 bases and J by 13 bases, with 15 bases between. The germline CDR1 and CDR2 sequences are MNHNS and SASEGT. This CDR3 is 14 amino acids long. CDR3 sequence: CASSEALQLRGLFF. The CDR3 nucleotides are TGTGCCAGCAGTGAAGCGCTTCAACTAAGGGGGCTGTTTTTT.